Presented here are 14 T cell receptor beta chains from one specimen sequenced in a study of cytomegalovirus exposure and HLA in healthy donors. The PCR was carried out with 60 Vbeta primers and 13 Jbeta primers. The repertoire was sequenced with immunoSEQ multiplex PCR; TCRdb's copy has only in-frame clones and lacks some. The clone table shows around 75,000 clones, with the ten largest holding roughly 15%. The specimen was PBMCs. These receptors all come from a man aged 45 to 65 in good health and CMV-seropositive.

The CDR3 DNA reads TGTGCCAGCAGCTTGGCCAGGGCAGATACGCAGTATTTT. This encodes CASSLARADTQYF. The rearrangement joins TRBV5-4 to TRBJ2-3; possibly TRBD1 for D (5 bases). Looked up from germline, CDR1 is SGHNT and CDR2 is YYREEE (reference sequence). The CDR3 length is 13 residues. V lost 0 bases to trimming and J lost 4 bases, with 6 bases between them. The full variable domain, rest sourced from reference TRBV5-4 and TRBJ2-3, is ETGVTQSPTHLIKTRGQQVTLRCSSQSGHNTVSWYQQALGQGPQFIFQYYREEENGRGNFPPRFSGLQFPNYSSELNVNALELDDSALYLCASSLARADTQYFGPGTRLTVL.

The chain's CDR3 is CASRKTGTSGGPEDTQYF. CDR3 nucleotides: TGCGCCAGCCGTAAGACCGGGACTAGCGGGGGGCCAGAGGATACGCAGTATTTT. The chain is built from TRBV10-2 and TRBJ2-3; 15 bases agree with TRBD2. Germline V gene lookup returns CDR1 WSHSY and CDR2 SAAADI. V lost 8 bases, J lost 6 bases, and 15 bases stayed unmatched. The CDR3 covers 18 residues.

V and J are TRBV9 and TRBJ2-7, with D possibly being TRBD2 (5 bases). This CDR3 has 17 amino acids. Per the germline V gene, CDR1 is SGDLS and CDR2 is YYNGEE. Trimming left V 0 bases short and J 5 bases short, with 21 bases between. The CDR3, as DNA: TGTGCCAGCAGCGTAGCCGGCCTGGACGAGGGAAGGGACGAGCAGTACTTC. Protein sequence: CASSVAGLDEGRDEQYF.

The DNA for the CDR3 is TGTGCCAGCAGTGAAGCCCCGGGAGCTAACTATGGCTACACCTTC. Protein product: CASSEAPGANYGYTF. This chain connects TRBV6-1 to TRBJ1-2; D not resolved. The germline CDR1 and CDR2 sequences are MNHNS and SASEGT. V gave up 0 bases and J gave up 0 bases, with 8 bases separating them. The CDR3 runs 15 residues.

The rearrangement links TRBV18 to TRBJ2-3; 9 nucleotides match TRBD1. V gave up 4 bases and J gave up 0 bases; unmatched junction bases: 5. The germline V gene encodes CDR1 KGHSH and CDR2 LQKENI. CDR3 size: 16 residues. CDR3 in DNA: TGTGCCAGCTCACGGGACAGGGATTATAGCACAGATACGCAGTATTTT. This gives the protein CASSRDRDYSTDTQYF.

The chain couples TRBV6-6 to TRBJ2-1; D uncertain. The germline gives CDR1 MNHNY, CDR2 SVGAGI (reference sequence). The CDR3 runs to 13 residues. Trimming stripped 1 base from V and 5 bases from J, with 6 bases between. The CDR3 nucleotides read TGTGCCAGCAGTTACTTGGCGGACAATGAGCAGTTCTTC. The encoded protein is CASSYLADNEQFF.

The chain employs TRBV10-2 and TRBJ2-3; 7 bases agree with TRBD2. Looked up from germline, CDR1 is WSHSY and CDR2 is SAAADI. The CDR3 length is 14 residues. J was trimmed by 4 bases and V by 2 bases; bases with no gene match: 3. CDR3 loop: CASSENGRSDTQYF. CDR3 DNA: TGCGCCAGCAGTGAGAACGGGAGGTCAGATACGCAGTATTTT.

The chain combines TRBV6-1 with TRBJ2-1, with D maybe TRBD2 (6 bases). This CDR3 comprises 16 residues. Per germline, CDR1 MNHNS and CDR2 SASEGT. V gave up 4 bases and J gave up 0 bases, with 13 bases separating them. The CDR3 region has the DNA TGTGCCAGCAGTGGGGGAGGACCTAACTCCTACAATGAGCAGTTCTTC. Amino acid sequence: CASSGGGPNSYNEQFF.

The chain is built from TRBV5-1 and TRBJ1-3; D uncertain. V lost 3 bases to trimming and J lost 0 bases, with 7 bases between them. From germline, CDR1 is SGHRS and CDR2 YFSETQ. This CDR3 comprises 14 residues. CDR3 in DNA: TGCGCCAGCAGCTCGGGAACCTCTGGAAACACCATATATTTT. Protein sequence: CASSSGTSGNTIYF.

The J gene is TRBJ2-7, the V gene TRBV6-1, with a tentative D call TRBD1 (6 bases). The CDR3 covers 15 residues. V lost 4 bases to trimming and J lost 4 bases, with 17 bases between them. Germline values: CDR1 MNHNS, CDR2 SASEGT. CDR3 coding DNA: TGTGCCAGCAGTGCCGGGACCCAGGGGAGATACGAGCAGTACGTC. Its protein is CASSAGTQGRYEQYV.

V and J are TRBV29-1 and TRBJ2-3; tentatively, D is TRBD2 (6 bases). CDR1 and CDR2 (germline): SQVTM, ANQGSEA. The CDR3 covers 12 residues. The ends were cut back, 8 bases at V and 0 bases at J, with 9 bases in the middle. This CDR3 reads CSWGVSTDTQYF. The CDR3 DNA reads TGCAGCTGGGGGGTTAGCACAGATACGCAGTATTTT.

J is TRBJ2-5 and V is TRBV5-4; 8 bases are shared with TRBD1. The CDR3 consists of 16 residues. CDR1 is SGHNT and CDR2 is YYREEE in the germline V gene (reference sequence). Trimming cost V 4 bases and J 5 bases; bases outside gene matches: 13. DNA for the CDR3: TGTGCCAGCAGCCTGAAGGAGTCAGGGGGCGGGGAGACCCAGTACTTC. This encodes CASSLKESGGGETQYF.

V is TRBV4-2 and J is TRBJ2-7; D is unclear. Germline V gene sequence: CDR1 LGHNA, CDR2 YNFKEQ. The CDR3 spans 13 residues. Trimming shortened V by 1 base and J by 4 bases, and 8 bases separated the two germline ends. The CDR3 DNA sequence: TGTGCCAGCAGCCAAGGGGCTATGTACGAGCAGTACTTC. It codes for CASSQGAMYEQYF.

CDR3: CASSLAQVSYNEQFF. Here the CDR3 DNA reads TGCGCCAGCAGCTTGGCGCAGGTTTCCTACAATGAGCAGTTCTTC. The chain is built from TRBV5-1 and TRBJ2-1; the D is unclear. CDR1 SGHRS and CDR2 YFSETQ come from the germline V gene. Trimming left V 0 bases short and J 1 base short, with 8 bases between. The CDR3 consists of 15 residues. The whole variable domain, filled in from reference TRBV5-1 and TRBJ2-1, reads KAGVTQTPRYLIKTRGQQVTLSCSPISGHRSVSWYQQTPGQGLQFLFEYFSETQRNKGNFPGRFSGRQFSNSRSEMNVSTLELGDSALYLCASSLAQVSYNEQFFGPGTRLTVL.